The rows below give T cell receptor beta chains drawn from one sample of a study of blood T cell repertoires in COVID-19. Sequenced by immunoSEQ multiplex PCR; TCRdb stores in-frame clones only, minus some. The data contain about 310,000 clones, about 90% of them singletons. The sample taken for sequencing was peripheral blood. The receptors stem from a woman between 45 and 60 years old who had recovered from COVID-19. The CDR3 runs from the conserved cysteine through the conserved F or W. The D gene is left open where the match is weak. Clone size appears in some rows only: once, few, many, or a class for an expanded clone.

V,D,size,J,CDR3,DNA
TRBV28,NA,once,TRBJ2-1,CASSSSVGEQFF,TGTGCCAGCAGTTCGAGTGTCGGTGAGCAGTTCTTC
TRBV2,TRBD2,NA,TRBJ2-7,CASRLAGASSYEQYF,TGTGCCAGCAGATTAGCGGGCGCGAGCTCCTACGAGCAGTACTTC
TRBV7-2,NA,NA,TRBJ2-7,CASSLARGGAGIYEQYF,TGTGCCAGCAGCTTAGCGAGAGGGGGGGCCGGGATCTACGAGCAGTACTTC
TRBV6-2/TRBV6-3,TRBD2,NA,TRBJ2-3,CASSKLAASTDTQYF,TGTGCCAGCAGTAAACTAGCGGCTAGCACAGATACGCAGTATTTT
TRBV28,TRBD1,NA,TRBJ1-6,CASSLTRDRIYSPLHF,TGTGCCAGCAGTTTAACCAGGGACAGGATTTATTCACCCCTCCACTTT
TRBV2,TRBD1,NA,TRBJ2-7,CASSEQGALHEQYF,TGTGCCAGCAGTGAGCAGGGGGCGTTGCACGAGCAGTACTTC
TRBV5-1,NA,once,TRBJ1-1,CASSLDRGVYTEAFF,TGCGCCAGCAGCTTGGATCGGGGGGTATACACTGAAGCTTTCTTT
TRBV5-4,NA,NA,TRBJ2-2,CASSPQYSTGELFF,TGTGCCAGCAGCCCACAGTATAGCACCGGGGAGCTGTTTTTT
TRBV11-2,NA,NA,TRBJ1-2,CASSPRNRGKGGYTF,TGTGCCAGCAGCCCACGGAATAGGGGGAAAGGTGGCTACACCTTC
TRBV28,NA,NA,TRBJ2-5,CASSFGGVEETQYF,TGTGCCAGCAGTTTCGGAGGCGTCGAAGAGACCCAGTACTTC
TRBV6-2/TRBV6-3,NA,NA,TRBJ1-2,CASSTFDRLESGYTF,TGTGCCAGCAGTACTTTTGACAGGTTGGAAAGTGGCTACACCTTC
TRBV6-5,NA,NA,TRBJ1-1,CASKPGGAEAFF,TGTGCCAGCAAGCCGGGGGGGGCGGAAGCTTTCTTT
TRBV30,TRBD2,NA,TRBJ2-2,CAWSFRLAGNTGELFF,TGTGCCTGGAGCTTCCGACTAGCGGGAAACACCGGGGAGCTGTTTTTT
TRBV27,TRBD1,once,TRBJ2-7,CASSRTGSYEQYF,TGTGCCAGCAGTAGGACAGGGTCCTACGAGCAGTACTTC
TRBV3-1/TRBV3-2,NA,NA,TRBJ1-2,CASSQVRFSGYTF,TGTGCCAGCAGCCAAGTTCGGTTCTCCGGCTACACCTTC
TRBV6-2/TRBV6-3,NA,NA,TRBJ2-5,CASSYLPRGETQYF,TGTGCCAGCAGTTACCTACCTAGGGGTGAGACCCAGTACTTC
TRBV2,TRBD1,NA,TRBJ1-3,CASSQQGARGNTIYF,TGTGCCAGCAGCCAACAGGGGGCGCGGGGAAACACCATATATTTT
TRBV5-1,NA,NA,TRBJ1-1,CASSLGGTQVTEAFF,TGCGCCAGCAGCTTGGGGGGGACACAAGTTACTGAAGCTTTCTTT
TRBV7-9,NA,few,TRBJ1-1,CASSFGGVNTEAFF,TGTGCCAGCAGCTTCGGGGGAGTGAACACTGAAGCTTTCTTT
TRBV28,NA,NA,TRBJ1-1,CASAEDTLVLAFF,TGTGCCAGCGCCGAGGACACTTTGGTTTTGGCTTTCTTT
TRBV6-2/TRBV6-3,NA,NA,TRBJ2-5,CASSIDPGETQYF,TGTGCCAGCAGCATCGACCCGGGAGAGACCCAGTACTTC
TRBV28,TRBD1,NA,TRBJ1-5,CASSAPGGTFQPQHF,TGTGCCAGCAGTGCCCCAGGGGGAACTTTTCAGCCCCAGCATTTT
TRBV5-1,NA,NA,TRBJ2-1,CASSLARGDNEQFF,TGCGCCAGCAGCTTGGCGAGAGGAGACAATGAGCAGTTCTTC
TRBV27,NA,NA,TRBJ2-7,CASSSGSLFYEQYF,TGTGCCAGCAGTTCCGGGTCTTTATTCTACGAGCAGTACTTC
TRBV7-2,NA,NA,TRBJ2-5,CASSLESRQETQYF,TGTGCCAGCAGCTTAGAATCGAGGCAAGAGACCCAGTACTTC
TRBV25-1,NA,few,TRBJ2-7,CASSLTQGSYEQYF,TGTGCCAGCAGTTTAACCCAGGGCTCCTACGAGCAGTACTTC
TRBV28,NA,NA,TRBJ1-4,CASSSGEKLFF,TGTGCCAGCAGTTCGGGAGAAAAACTGTTTTTT